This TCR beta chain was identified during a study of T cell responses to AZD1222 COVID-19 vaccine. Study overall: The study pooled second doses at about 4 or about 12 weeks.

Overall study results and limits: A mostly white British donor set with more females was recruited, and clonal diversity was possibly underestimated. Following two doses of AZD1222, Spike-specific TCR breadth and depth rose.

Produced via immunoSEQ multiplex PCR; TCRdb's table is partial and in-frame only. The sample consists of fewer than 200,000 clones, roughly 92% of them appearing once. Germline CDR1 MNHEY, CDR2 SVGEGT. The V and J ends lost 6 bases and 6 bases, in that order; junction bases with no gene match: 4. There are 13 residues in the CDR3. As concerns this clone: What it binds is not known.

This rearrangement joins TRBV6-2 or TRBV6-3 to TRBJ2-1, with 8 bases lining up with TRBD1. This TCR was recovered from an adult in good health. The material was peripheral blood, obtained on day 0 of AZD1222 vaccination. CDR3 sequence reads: CASSRTGSNEQFF. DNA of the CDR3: TGTGCCAGCAGCAGGACAGGGAGCAATGAGCAGTTCTTC.